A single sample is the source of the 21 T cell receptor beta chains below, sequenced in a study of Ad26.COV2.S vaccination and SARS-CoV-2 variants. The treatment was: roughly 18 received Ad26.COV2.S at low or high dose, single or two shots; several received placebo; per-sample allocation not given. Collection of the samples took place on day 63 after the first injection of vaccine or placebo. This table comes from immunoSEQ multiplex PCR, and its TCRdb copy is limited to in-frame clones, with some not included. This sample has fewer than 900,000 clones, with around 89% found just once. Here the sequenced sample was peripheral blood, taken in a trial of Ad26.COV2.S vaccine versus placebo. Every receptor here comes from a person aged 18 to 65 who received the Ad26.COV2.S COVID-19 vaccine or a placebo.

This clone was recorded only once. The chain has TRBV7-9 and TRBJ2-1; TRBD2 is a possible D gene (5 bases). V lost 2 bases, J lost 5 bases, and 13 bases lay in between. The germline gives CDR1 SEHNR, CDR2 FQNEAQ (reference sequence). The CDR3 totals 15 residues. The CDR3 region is CASSLRSLADNEQFF. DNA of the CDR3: TGTGCCAGCAGCTTAAGGAGTCTAGCCGACAATGAGCAGTTCTTC.

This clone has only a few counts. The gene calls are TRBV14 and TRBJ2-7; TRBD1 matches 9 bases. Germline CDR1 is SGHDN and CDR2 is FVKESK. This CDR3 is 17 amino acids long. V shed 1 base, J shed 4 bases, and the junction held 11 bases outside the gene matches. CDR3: CASSQGFGTGTGYEQYF. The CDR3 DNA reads TGTGCCAGCAGCCAAGGCTTCGGGACAGGGACGGGTTACGAGCAGTACTTC. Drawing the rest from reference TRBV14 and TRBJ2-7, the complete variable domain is EAGVTQFPSHSVIEKGQTVTLRCDPISGHDNLYWYRRVMGKEIKFLLHFVKESKQDESGMPNNRFLAERTGGTYSTLKVQPAELEDSGVYFCASSQGFGTGTGYEQYFGPGTRLTVT.

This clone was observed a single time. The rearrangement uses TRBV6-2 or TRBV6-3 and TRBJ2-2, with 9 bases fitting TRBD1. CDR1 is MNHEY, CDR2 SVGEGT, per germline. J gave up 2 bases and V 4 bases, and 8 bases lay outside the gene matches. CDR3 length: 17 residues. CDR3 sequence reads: CASSWDRDIRNTGELFF. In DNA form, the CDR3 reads TGTGCCAGCAGTTGGGACAGGGATATACGAAACACCGGGGAGCTGTTTTTT.

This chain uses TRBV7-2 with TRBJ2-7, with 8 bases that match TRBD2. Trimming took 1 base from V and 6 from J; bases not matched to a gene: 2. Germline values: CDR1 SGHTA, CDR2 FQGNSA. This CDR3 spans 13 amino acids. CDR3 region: CASSLVAGIEQYF. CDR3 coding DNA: TGTGCCAGCAGCTTAGTAGCGGGGATCGAGCAGTACTTC.

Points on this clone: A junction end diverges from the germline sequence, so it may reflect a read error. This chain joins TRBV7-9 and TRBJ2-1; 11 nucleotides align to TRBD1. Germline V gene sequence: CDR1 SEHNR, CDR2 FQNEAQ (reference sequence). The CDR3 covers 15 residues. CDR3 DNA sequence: TGTGCCAGCAGTTTAGAGGGGACAGGGGGCAATGAGCAGTTCTTC. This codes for CASSLEGTGGNEQFF.

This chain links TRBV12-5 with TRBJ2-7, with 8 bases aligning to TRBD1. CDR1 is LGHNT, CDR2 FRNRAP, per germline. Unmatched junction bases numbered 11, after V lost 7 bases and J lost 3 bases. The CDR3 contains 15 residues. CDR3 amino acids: CASVPADREYYEQYF. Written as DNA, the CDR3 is TGTGCTAGTGTTCCCGCGGACAGGGAGTACTACGAGCAGTACTTC.

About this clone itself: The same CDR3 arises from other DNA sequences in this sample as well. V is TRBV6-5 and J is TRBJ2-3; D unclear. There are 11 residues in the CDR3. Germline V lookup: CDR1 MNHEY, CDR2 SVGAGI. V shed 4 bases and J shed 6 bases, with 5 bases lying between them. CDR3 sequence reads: CASSSTDTQYF. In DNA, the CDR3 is TGTGCCAGCAGTTCGACCGATACGCAGTATTTT.

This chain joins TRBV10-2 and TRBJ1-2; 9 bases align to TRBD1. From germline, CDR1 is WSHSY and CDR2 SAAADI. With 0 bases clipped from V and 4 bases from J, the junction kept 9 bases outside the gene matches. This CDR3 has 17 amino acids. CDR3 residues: CASSESWGQGDSYGYTF. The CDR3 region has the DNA TGCGCCAGCAGTGAGTCGTGGGGACAGGGCGATAGCTATGGCTACACCTTC.

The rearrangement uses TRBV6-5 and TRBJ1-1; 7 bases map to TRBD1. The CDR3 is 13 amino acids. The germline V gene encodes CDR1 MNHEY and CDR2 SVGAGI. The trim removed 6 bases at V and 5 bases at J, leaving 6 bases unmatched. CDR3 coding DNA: TGTGCCAGCAGAAGACAGGGTTGGACTGAAGCTTTCTTT. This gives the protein CASRRQGWTEAFF.

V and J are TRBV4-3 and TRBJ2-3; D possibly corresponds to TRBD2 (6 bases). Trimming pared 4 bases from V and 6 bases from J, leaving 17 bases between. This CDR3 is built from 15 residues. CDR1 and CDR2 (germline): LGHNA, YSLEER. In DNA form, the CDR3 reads TGCGCCAGCAGCCTCTTAAGTGGTGCGGGGGATACGCAGTATTTT. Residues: CASSLLSGAGDTQYF.

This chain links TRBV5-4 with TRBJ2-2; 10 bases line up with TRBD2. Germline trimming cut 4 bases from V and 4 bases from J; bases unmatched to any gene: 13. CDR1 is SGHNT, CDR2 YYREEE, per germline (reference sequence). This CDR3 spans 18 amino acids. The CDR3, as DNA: TGTGCCAGCAGCGATGGACGTAGCGGGGGGCGCGGCACCGGGGAGCTGTTTTTT. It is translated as CASSDGRSGGRGTGELFF.

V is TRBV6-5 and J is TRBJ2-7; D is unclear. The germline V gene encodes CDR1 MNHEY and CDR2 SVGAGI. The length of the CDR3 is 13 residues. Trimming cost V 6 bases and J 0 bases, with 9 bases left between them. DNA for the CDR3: TGTGCCAGCAGATTACAGAGCTCCTACGAGCAGTACTTC. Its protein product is CASRLQSSYEQYF.

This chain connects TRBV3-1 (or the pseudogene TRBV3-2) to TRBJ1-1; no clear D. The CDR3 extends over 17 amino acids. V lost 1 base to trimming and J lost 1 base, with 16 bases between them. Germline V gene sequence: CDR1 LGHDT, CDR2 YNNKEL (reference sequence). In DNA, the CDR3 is TGTGCCAGCAGCCAAGCATGGCTAACCAGAGGGAACACTGAAGCTTTCTTT. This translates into CASSQAWLTRGNTEAFF.

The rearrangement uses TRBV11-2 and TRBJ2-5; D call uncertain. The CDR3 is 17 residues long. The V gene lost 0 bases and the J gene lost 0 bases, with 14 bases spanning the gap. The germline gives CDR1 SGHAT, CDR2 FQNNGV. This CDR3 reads CASSLDAVGLYQETQYF. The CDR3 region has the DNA TGTGCCAGCAGCTTAGATGCGGTGGGCTTGTACCAAGAGACCCAGTACTTC.

CDR3 sequence: CAISVQGAGTEAFF. The CDR3 region has the DNA TGTGCCATCAGCGTACAGGGGGCCGGAACTGAAGCTTTCTTT. The chain uses TRBV10-3 and TRBJ1-1, with 9 bases matching TRBD1. Per the germline V gene, CDR1 is ENHRY and CDR2 is SYGVKD. Trimming cost V 6 bases and J 5 bases; bases outside gene matches: 7. CDR3 size: 14 residues.

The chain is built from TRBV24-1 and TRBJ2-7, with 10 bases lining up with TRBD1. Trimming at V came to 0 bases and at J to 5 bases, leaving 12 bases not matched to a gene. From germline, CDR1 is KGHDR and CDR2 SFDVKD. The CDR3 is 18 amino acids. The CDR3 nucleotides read TGTGCCACCAGTGATTTGCCCCCGGCGGACAGGGGGGAAAACGAGCAGTACTTC. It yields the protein CATSDLPPADRGENEQYF.

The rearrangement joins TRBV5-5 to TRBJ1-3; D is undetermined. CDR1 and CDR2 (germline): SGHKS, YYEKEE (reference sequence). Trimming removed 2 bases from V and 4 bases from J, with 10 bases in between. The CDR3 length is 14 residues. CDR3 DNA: TGTGCCAGCAGCTTAGGTGGACCGGGAAACACCATATATTTT. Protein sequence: CASSLGGPGNTIYF.

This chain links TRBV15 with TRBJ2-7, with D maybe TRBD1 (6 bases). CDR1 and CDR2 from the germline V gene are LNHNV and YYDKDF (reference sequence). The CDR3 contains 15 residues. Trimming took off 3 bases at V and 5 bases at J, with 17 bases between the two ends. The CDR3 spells CATSRLDSTVNEQYF. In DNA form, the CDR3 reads TGTGCCACCAGCAGGCTGGACAGTACAGTCAACGAGCAGTACTTC. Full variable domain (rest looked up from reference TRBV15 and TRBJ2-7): DAMVIQNPRYQVTQFGKPVTLSCSQTLNHNVMYWYQQKSSQAPKLLFHYYDKDFNNEADTPDNFQSRRPNTSFCFLDIRSPGLGDTAMYLCATSRLDSTVNEQYFGPGTRLTVT.

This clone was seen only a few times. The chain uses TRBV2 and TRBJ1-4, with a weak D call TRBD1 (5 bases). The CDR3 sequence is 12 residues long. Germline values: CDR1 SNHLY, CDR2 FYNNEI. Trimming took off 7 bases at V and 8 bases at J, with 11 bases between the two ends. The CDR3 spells CASMRGGEKLFF. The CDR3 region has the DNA TGTGCCAGCATGAGGGGTGGAGAAAAACTGTTTTTT.

DNA for the CDR3: TGTGCCAGCAGTTTTCGGGGCACAGGGGGAAAGACCCAGTACTTC. This translates into CASSFRGTGGKTQYF. The V gene is TRBV28, the J gene TRBJ2-5; 8 nucleotides agree with TRBD1. This CDR3 spans 15 amino acids. Germline V lookup: CDR1 MDHEN, CDR2 SYDVKM. V lost 3 bases to trimming and J lost 6 bases; unmatched junction nucleotides: 9.

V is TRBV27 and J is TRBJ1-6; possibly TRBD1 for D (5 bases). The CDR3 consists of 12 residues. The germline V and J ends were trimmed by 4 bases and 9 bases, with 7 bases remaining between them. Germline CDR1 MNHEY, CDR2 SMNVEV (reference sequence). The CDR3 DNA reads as TGTGCCAGCAGTTCCGGGGGTTCACCCCTCCACTTT. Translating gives CASSSGGSPLHF.